The rows below give T cell receptor beta chains drawn from one sample of a study of blood T cell repertoires in COVID-19. The protocol was immunoSEQ multiplex PCR, while the TCRdb copy is restricted to in-frame clones and leaves out a portion. This table holds roughly 50,000 clones, over 75% found once. Specimen: peripheral blood. Receptor source: a man between 45 and 60 years old with acute or convalescent COVID-19. CDR3s include the opening cysteine and the closing phenylalanine or tryptophan. The order of the fields is D gene, clone size, J gene, V gene, CDR3 protein, CDR3 DNA. A D gene is named only where the DNA matches it firmly. A row's size may be missing; if present it is once, few, many or a size class.

. | once | TRBJ1-5 | TRBV30 | CACQTGGVQPQHF | TGTGCCTGCCAAACGGGGGGGGTGCAGCCCCAGCATTTT
TRBD1 | . | TRBJ2-3 | TRBV18 | CASSLGQGADTQYF | TGTGCCAGCTCCCTCGGACAGGGCGCAGATACGCAGTATTTT
TRBD1 | . | TRBJ2-5 | TRBV24-1 | CATSEATGGPAGETQYF | TGTGCCACCAGTGAAGCGACAGGGGGCCCGGCAGGAGAGACCCAGTACTTC
. | . | TRBJ1-4 | TRBV3-1/TRBV3-2 | CASSQDRQSNEKLFF | TGTGCCAGCAGCCAAGATCGCCAGTCTAATGAAAAACTGTTTTTT
. | . | TRBJ1-1 | TRBV11-1 | CASSSIYRGGFAEAFF | TGTGCCAGCAGCTCAATCTACCGGGGAGGATTCGCTGAAGCTTTCTTT
. | few | TRBJ1-2 | TRBV4-3 | CASSGIGASNYGYTF | TGCGCCAGCAGCGGCATAGGGGCGTCTAACTATGGCTACACCTTC
. | . | TRBJ1-6 | TRBV27 | CASGATIWSTLHF | TGTGCCAGCGGGGCCACCATTTGGTCAACCCTCCACTTT
. | few | TRBJ1-2 | TRBV5-1 | CASSLTTDYYGYTF | TGCGCCAGCAGCTTAACGACAGACTACTATGGCTACACCTTC
. | . | TRBJ2-7 | TRBV21-1 | CASSRGTGDFSYEQYF | TGTGCCAGCAGCAGAGGGACAGGGGATTTCTCCTACGAGCAGTACTTC
TRBD1 | . | TRBJ2-3 | TRBV7-2 | CASSLAGGEDTQYF | TGTGCCAGCAGCTTAGCAGGGGGCGAGGATACGCAGTATTTT
. | . | TRBJ1-1 | TRBV2 | CASTWSPTPDTEAFF | TGTGCCAGCACCTGGTCCCCAACTCCGGACACTGAAGCTTTCTTT
. | . | TRBJ1-6 | TRBV7-9 | CASSLAAVNSPLHF | TGTGCCAGCAGCTTAGCCGCAGTCAATTCACCCCTCCACTTT
. | few | TRBJ1-6 | TRBV15 | CATRRERENSPLHF | TGTGCCACCCGTCGTGAGCGGGAGAATTCACCCCTCCACTTT
TRBD2 | . | TRBJ2-3 | TRBV7-6 | CASSSRAGGEADTQYF | TGTGCCAGCAGCTCTCGAGCGGGAGGGGAAGCAGATACGCAGTATTTT
TRBD1 | . | TRBJ1-1 | TRBV14 | CASSPGQGLSEAFF | TGTGCCAGCAGCCCCGGACAGGGACTATCCGAAGCTTTCTTT
TRBD1 | . | TRBJ2-1 | TRBV7-3 | CASSLARDSEQFF | TGTGCCAGCAGCTTAGCCCGGGACAGTGAGCAGTTCTTC
. | once | TRBJ1-1 | TRBV25-1 | CASSRGGTTEAFF | TGTGCCAGCAGCCGGGGGGGAACCACTGAAGCTTTCTTT
. | . | TRBJ2-5 | TRBV7-3 | CASSLTGRRTQETQYF | TGTGCCAGCAGCTTAACTGGGCGCAGGACTCAAGAGACCCAGTACTTC
TRBD1 | . | TRBJ2-1 | TRBV29-1 | CSAPLHRGARNEQFF | TGCAGCGCTCCCCTTCACAGGGGGGCGAGGAATGAGCAGTTCTTC
. | . | TRBJ1-5 | TRBV6-6 | CASRVGQINQPQHF | TGTGCCAGCAGGGTCGGACAAATCAATCAGCCCCAGCATTTT